This T cell receptor beta chain was captured in a study of shared clonotypes between healthy human individuals. Whole-study findings and limits: Naive subsets typically showed greater estimated richness than memory subsets.

V shed 6 bases, J shed 0 bases, and the junction held 6 bases outside the gene matches. Germline lookup yields CDR1 LGHNA and CDR2 YNFKEQ. The CDR3 is 15 residues long. Naive CD8 populations comprised CD45RO-negative cells positively selected for CCR7, excluding terminally differentiated effector memory CD45RA+ cells. With respect to this clone: Its cognate antigen is unknown.

Method: immunoSEQ multiplex PCR; TCRdb's copy keeps in-frame clones and lacks some. The table records under 2,000,000 clones, less than 95% of them present only once. This clonotype was sampled from a man between 18 and 35 years old in good health. What was sequenced was naive CD8+ T cells sorted from blood. The rearrangement uses TRBV4-2 and TRBJ2-7, with 9 bases lining up with TRBD1. CDR3 residues: CASSFGTGFSYEQYF. For the CDR3, the DNA is TGTGCCAGCAGTTTCGGGACAGGGTTCTCCTACGAGCAGTACTTC.